These 19 T cell receptor beta chains originate from one sample sequenced in a study of cytomegalovirus exposure and HLA in healthy donors. The primer mix had 60 Vbeta and 13 Jbeta primers. The data were produced by immunoSEQ multiplex PCR, yet TCRdb's version contains in-frame clones alone and is incomplete. Among roughly 110,000 clones listed, 55% to 65% were seen once. Sequencing was performed on PBMCs. All receptors derive from a young woman in good health and CMV-seronegative.

The rearrangement joins TRBV7-2 to TRBJ1-2; D not certain. CDR3 length: 15 amino acids. Germline CDR1 reads SGHTA; CDR2 reads FQGNSA. V was trimmed by 2 bases and J by 2 bases, leaving 12 bases between them. CDR3 sequence (DNA): TGTGCCAGCAGCTTAAGCAGCCTACAGAACTATGGCTACACCTTC. Translation gives CASSLSSLQNYGYTF.

V is TRBV13 and J is TRBJ1-5, with TRBD1 matching 7 bases. The V segment lost 5 bases and the J segment 1 base; nucleotides outside the gene matches: 8. From germline, CDR1 is PRHDT and CDR2 FYEKMQ (reference sequence). This CDR3 has 16 residues. Here the CDR3 DNA reads TGTGCCAGCAGCCAAACAGGGGATGGGAGCAATCAGCCCCAGCATTTT. This translates into CASSQTGDGSNQPQHF.

The CDR3 region has the DNA TGTGCCAGCAGCGTAGCTGGTCGCGGTTTCACAGGAGAGCAGTACTTC. It encodes CASSVAGRGFTGEQYF. This rearrangement joins TRBV9 to TRBJ2-7, with a weak D call TRBD1 (5 bases). This CDR3 is built from 16 residues. CDR1 is SGDLS and CDR2 is YYNGEE in the germline V gene. V gave up 0 bases and J gave up 7 bases, with 20 bases separating them.

The table lists this clone with a count of one. V and J are TRBV5-1 and TRBJ2-3; D is perhaps TRBD1 (6 bases). Per the germline V gene, CDR1 is SGHRS and CDR2 is YFSETQ. The CDR3 is 14 residues long. Trimming stripped 3 bases from V and 3 bases from J, with 11 bases between. CDR3 sequence (DNA): TGCGCCAGCAGCTCAAGAACAGGGACAGATACGCAGTATTTT. Translating it yields CASSSRTGTDTQYF.

This CDR3 reads CASSEMGGDTEAFF. The DNA of the CDR3 is TGTGCCAGCAGTGAAATGGGGGGGGACACTGAAGCTTTCTTT. V gene TRBV6-1 combines with J gene TRBJ1-1, with D maybe TRBD1 (5 bases). The CDR3 is 14 amino acids. Germline values: CDR1 MNHNS, CDR2 SASEGT. V was shortened by 2 bases and J by 3 bases, with 10 bases between the two germline ends.

V gene TRBV29-1 combines with J gene TRBJ2-1, with 8 positions matching TRBD2. This CDR3 contains 13 residues. Germline assignment: CDR1 SQVTM and CDR2 ANQGSEA. V lost 4 bases, J lost 6 bases, and 5 bases stayed unmatched. Here the CDR3 reads CSVVIAGSNEQFF. DNA for the CDR3: TGCAGCGTTGTTATAGCGGGAAGCAATGAGCAGTTCTTC.

The chain carries TRBV27 and TRBJ1-2; 7 positions agree with TRBD1. Per germline, CDR1 MNHEY and CDR2 SMNVEV (reference sequence). The V and J ends lost 5 bases and 7 bases, in that order; junction bases with no gene match: 13. The CDR3 consists of 15 residues. The CDR3 region has the DNA TGTGCCAGCAGTAGTTATGGGACAGCCCGAGCTGGCTACACCTTC. It encodes CASSSYGTARAGYTF.

This chain joins TRBV5-1 and TRBJ2-3; D is unclear. Trimming removed 1 base at V and 5 bases at J, with 8 bases between. The CDR3 is made up of 13 amino acids. The germline gives CDR1 SGHRS, CDR2 YFSETQ. CDR3 loop: CASSLSDKDTQYF. CDR3 sequence (DNA): TGCGCCAGCAGCTTGAGCGATAAAGATACGCAGTATTTT.

This clone was observed a few times. J is TRBJ1-5 and V is TRBV27; no definite D call. Trimming took off 6 bases at V and 2 bases at J, with 29 bases between the two ends. This CDR3 contains 20 residues. Germline V gene data show CDR1 as MNHEY and CDR2 as SMNVEV (reference sequence). The DNA for the CDR3 is TGTGCCAGCAGGATTATTGTCTTTCGCGGATTCTTGGCCGGCAATCAGCCCCAGCATTTT. This gives the protein CASRIIVFRGFLAGNQPQHF.

This clone was observed once. The rearrangement uses TRBV28 and TRBJ2-1; D might be TRBD2 (6 bases). The germline gives CDR1 MDHEN, CDR2 SYDVKM. CDR3 length equals 17 residues. Deletions cut 2 bases from V and 3 bases from J, with 17 bases between. This CDR3 is CASSLVLAQSLYNEQFF. The DNA of the CDR3 is TGTGCCAGCAGTTTAGTACTAGCTCAATCCCTCTACAATGAGCAGTTCTTC.

This chain links TRBV11-1 with TRBJ2-5, with D possibly being TRBD2 (5 bases). V dropped 3 bases and J dropped 4 bases, with 15 bases sitting between them. From germline, CDR1 is SGHAT and CDR2 FQDESV (reference sequence). This CDR3 comprises 15 residues. The CDR3 here is CASSFRGSRRETQYF. The CDR3 DNA is TGTGCCAGCAGCTTTCGAGGGTCCCGGAGAGAGACCCAGTACTTC.

V usage is TRBV7-9 and J usage is TRBJ1-2; 10 bases agree with TRBD1. The germline V gene has CDR1 SEHNR and CDR2 FQNEAQ (reference sequence). The V gene end was trimmed by 3 bases and the J gene end by 8 bases; junction bases not matched to a gene: 9. This CDR3 is 15 amino acids long. The CDR3 protein is CASSFKAGTGDGYTF. The CDR3 nucleotides read TGTGCCAGCAGCTTCAAGGCCGGGACAGGGGACGGCTACACCTTC.

The genes are TRBV5-6 and TRBJ2-1; TRBD2 aligns across 10 bases. The CDR3 sequence is 15 residues long. Germline trimming cut 3 bases from V and 7 bases from J; bases unmatched to any gene: 7. CDR1 SGHDT and CDR2 YYEEEE come from the germline V gene. The CDR3 sequence is CASSSNSGRRNEQFF. CDR3 bases: TGTGCCAGCAGCTCAAATAGCGGGAGGCGTAATGAGCAGTTCTTC.

The chain links TRBV6-4 to TRBJ2-7; 12 bases match TRBD2. The CDR3 runs 17 residues. The germline gives CDR1 MRHNA, CDR2 SNTAGT. Trimming cost V 3 bases and J 2 bases; bases outside gene matches: 8. CDR3 amino acids: CASSDPSGRAVPYEQYF. CDR3 DNA: TGTGCCAGCAGTGATCCTAGCGGGAGGGCGGTACCCTACGAGCAGTACTTC.

The rearrangement uses TRBV2 and TRBJ1-1; 7 bases align to TRBD1. Germline V CDR1 and CDR2: SNHLY, FYNNEI. This CDR3 has 14 residues. The J segment lost 5 bases and the V segment lost 6 bases, leaving 9 bases of the junction unmatched. The CDR3 nucleotides are TGTGCCAGCAGCCTGGGACAGAGAGGGACTGAAGCTTTCTTT. It yields the protein CASSLGQRGTEAFF.

The V gene is TRBV28, the J gene TRBJ2-7, with TRBD1 as a possible D gene (6 bases). Trimming left V 5 bases short and J 3 bases short, with 8 bases between. From germline, CDR1 is MDHEN and CDR2 SYDVKM. The CDR3 runs 12 residues. CDR3 in DNA: TGTGCCAGCAGTATCAGGGGCTACGAGCAGTACTTC. Protein: CASSIRGYEQYF.

The V call is TRBV5-1, the J call TRBJ2-7; D may be TRBD1 (5 bases). V gave up 3 bases and J gave up 0 bases, with 13 bases separating them. CDR3 length: 15 residues. In germline, CDR1 is SGHRS, CDR2 YFSETQ. CDR3: CASSSRAAVSYEQYF. Here the CDR3 DNA reads TGCGCCAGCAGCTCCAGGGCAGCCGTCTCCTACGAGCAGTACTTC.

This sequence joins TRBV13 and TRBJ2-7; 8 bases map to TRBD2. Trimming at V came to 5 bases and at J to 0 bases, leaving 6 bases not matched to a gene. The germline CDR1 and CDR2 sequences are PRHDT and FYEKMQ (reference sequence). The CDR3 totals 15 residues. The CDR3 DNA sequence: TGTGCCAGCAGCCGGACTAGCAGAAGCTCCTACGAGCAGTACTTC. Its translation is CASSRTSRSSYEQYF.

The chain joins TRBV5-1 to TRBJ1-1, with 9 bases that match TRBD1. Germline trimming cut 2 bases from V and 4 bases from J; bases unmatched to any gene: 6. The CDR3 is 15 residues long. Germline values: CDR1 SGHRS, CDR2 YFSETQ. The CDR3 DNA reads TGCGCCAGCAGCTTCGGTCCGGGACAGGGCACTGAAGCTTTCTTT. It codes for CASSFGPGQGTEAFF.